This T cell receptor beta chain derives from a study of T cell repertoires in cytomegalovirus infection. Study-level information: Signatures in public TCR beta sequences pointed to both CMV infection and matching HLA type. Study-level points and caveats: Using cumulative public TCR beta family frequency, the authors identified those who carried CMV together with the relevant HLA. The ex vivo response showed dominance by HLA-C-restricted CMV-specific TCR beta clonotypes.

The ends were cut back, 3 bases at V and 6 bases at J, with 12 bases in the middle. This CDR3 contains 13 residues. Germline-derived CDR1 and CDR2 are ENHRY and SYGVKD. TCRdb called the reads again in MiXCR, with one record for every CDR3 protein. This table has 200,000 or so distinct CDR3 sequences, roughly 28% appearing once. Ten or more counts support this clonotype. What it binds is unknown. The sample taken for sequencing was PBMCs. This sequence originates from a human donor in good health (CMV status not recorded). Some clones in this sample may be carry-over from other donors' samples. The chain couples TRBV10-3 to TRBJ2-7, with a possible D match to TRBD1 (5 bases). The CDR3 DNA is TGTGCCATCAGTGATTCGAGGACACCCGAGCAGTACTTC. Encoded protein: CAISDSRTPEQYF.